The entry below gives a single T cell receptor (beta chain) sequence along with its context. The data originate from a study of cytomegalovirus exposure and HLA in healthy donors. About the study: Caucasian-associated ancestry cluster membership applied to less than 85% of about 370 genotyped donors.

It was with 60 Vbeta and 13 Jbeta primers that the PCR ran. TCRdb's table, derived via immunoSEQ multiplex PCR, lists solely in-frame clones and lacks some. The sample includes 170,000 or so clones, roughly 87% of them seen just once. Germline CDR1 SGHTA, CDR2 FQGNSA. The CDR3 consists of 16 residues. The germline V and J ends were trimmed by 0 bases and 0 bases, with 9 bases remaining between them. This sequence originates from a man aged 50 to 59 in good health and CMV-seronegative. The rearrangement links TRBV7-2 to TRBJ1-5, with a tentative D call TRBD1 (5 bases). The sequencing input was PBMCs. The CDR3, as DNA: TGTGCCAGCAGCTTAGCCCCGCAGGGTAGCAATCAGCCCCAGCATTTT. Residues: CASSLAPQGSNQPQHF.